The 5 T cell receptor beta chains given below trace back to one sample, sequenced in a study of T cell changes during pregnancy in multiple sclerosis. TCRdb's copy holds only in-frame clones and misses some; the assay was immunoSEQ multiplex PCR. The repertoire holds some 99,000 clones, with around 93% as singletons. The sequenced sample was peripheral blood, obtained after pregnancy. Source of these receptors: a female donor with multiple sclerosis, enrolled in a pregnancy study.

The gene calls are TRBV18 and TRBJ1-2; the match to TRBD1 covers 7 bases. The CDR3 runs to 13 residues. V trimming: 3 bases; J trimming: 5 bases; junction bases outside the gene matches: 3. Germline-derived CDR1 and CDR2 are KGHSH and LQKENI. The CDR3: CASSPWDSYGYTF. The CDR3 DNA follows: TGTGCCAGCTCACCCTGGGACAGTTATGGCTACACCTTC. Full variable domain (outside the CDR3, taken from reference TRBV18 and TRBJ1-2): NAGVMQNPRHLVRRRGQEARLRCSPMKGHSHVYWYRQLPEEGLKFMVYLQKENIIDESGMPKERFSAEFPKEGPSILRIQQVVRGDSAAYFCASSPWDSYGYTFGSGTRLTVV.

The chain links TRBV11-2 to TRBJ2-7; 9 nucleotides match TRBD1. From germline, CDR1 is SGHAT and CDR2 FQNNGV. With 5 bases clipped from V and 9 bases from J, the junction kept 14 bases outside the gene matches. CDR3 size: 15 residues. DNA for the CDR3: TGTGCCAGCAGCCTAGGGTCGGGACAGGGCTTAGGGCAGTACTTC. It codes for CASSLGSGQGLGQYF.

The chain recombines TRBV6-5 with TRBJ2-2, with D maybe TRBD2 (5 bases). CDR3 size: 16 residues. The V end was cut by 0 bases, the J end by 0 bases, with 8 bases between. Germline V lookup: CDR1 MNHEY, CDR2 SVGAGI. The CDR3, as DNA: TGTGCCAGCAGTTACTCGCCGGGATCGAACACCGGGGAGCTGTTTTTT. Its translation: CASSYSPGSNTGELFF.

This rearrangement joins TRBV10-1 to TRBJ1-1, with D unclear. This CDR3 has 12 amino acids. CDR1 is WNHNN, CDR2 SYGVQD, per germline (reference sequence). Trimming took 6 bases from V and 5 from J, leaving 10 bases between them. The DNA for the CDR3 is TGCGCCAGCAGCCTCGGTAGAACTGAAGCTTTCTTT. It yields the protein CASSLGRTEAFF.

The chain links TRBV6-1 to TRBJ2-1; no reliable D call. Trimming stripped 3 bases from V and 0 bases from J, with 18 bases between. In germline, CDR1 is MNHNS, CDR2 SASEGT. This CDR3 has 18 residues. The CDR3 DNA follows: TGTGCCAGCAGTGATGGAAAAGGTTTCTGGAGCTCCTACAATGAGCAGTTCTTC. Amino acids: CASSDGKGFWSSYNEQFF.